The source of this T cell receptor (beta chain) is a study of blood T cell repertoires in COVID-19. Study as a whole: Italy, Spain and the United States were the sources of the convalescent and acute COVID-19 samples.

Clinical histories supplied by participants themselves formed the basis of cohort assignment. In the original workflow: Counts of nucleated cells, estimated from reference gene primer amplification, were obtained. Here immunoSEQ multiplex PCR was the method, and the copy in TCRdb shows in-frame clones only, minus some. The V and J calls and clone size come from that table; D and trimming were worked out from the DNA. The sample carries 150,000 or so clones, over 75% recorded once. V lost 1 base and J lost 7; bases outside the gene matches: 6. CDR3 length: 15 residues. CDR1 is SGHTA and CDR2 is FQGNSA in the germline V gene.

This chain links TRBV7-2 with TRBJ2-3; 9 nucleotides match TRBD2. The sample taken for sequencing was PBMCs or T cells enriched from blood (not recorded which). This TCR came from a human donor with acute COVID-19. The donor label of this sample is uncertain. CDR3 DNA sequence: TGTGCCAGCAGCTTAGGGAGTAGCGGGGGATATACGCAGTATTTT. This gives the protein CASSLGSSGGYTQYF.